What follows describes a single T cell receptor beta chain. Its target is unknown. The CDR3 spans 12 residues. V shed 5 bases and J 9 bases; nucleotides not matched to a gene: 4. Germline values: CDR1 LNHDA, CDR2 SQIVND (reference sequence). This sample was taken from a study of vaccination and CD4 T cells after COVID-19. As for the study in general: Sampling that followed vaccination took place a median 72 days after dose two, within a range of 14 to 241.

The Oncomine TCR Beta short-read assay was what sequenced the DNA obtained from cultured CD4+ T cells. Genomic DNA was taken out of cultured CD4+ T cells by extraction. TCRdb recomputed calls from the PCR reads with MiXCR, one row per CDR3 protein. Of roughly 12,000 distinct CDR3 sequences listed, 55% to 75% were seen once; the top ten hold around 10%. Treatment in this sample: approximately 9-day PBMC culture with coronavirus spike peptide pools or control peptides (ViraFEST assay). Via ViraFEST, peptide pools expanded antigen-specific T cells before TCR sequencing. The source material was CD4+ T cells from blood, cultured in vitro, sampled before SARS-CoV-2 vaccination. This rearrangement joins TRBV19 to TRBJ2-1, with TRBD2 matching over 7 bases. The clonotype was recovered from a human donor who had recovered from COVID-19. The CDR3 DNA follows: TGTGCCAGTAGTCGGACTAGTATTGAGCAGTTCTTC. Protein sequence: CASSRTSIEQFF.